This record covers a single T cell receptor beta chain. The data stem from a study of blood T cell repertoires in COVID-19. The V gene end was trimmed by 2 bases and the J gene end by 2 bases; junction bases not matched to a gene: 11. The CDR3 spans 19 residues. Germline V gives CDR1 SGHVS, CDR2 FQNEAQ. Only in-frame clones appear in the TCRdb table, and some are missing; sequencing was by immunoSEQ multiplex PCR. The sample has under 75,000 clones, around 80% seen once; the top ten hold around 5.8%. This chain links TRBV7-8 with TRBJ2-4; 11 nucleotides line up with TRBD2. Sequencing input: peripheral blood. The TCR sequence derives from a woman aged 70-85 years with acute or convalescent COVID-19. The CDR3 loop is CASSLRLAGGVESKNIQYF. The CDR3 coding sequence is TGTGCCAGCAGCTTAAGGCTAGCGGGGGGCGTCGAGTCCAAAAACATTCAGTACTTC.